One sample yielded the 28 T cell receptor beta chains listed below, sequenced in a study of blood T cell repertoires in COVID-19. The repertoire was sequenced with immunoSEQ multiplex PCR; TCRdb's copy has only in-frame clones and lacks some. The table lists about 100,000 clones, 80% to 95% of them singletons. Material for sequencing was peripheral blood. These receptors were collected from a man aged 65 to 79 with acute or convalescent COVID-19.

The chain carries TRBV2 and TRBJ2-2, with D perhaps TRBD1 (5 bases). This CDR3 contains 13 residues. V was pared by 7 bases and J by 0 bases, with 6 bases between. Germline V gene lookup returns CDR1 SNHLY and CDR2 FYNNEI. CDR3 nucleotides: TGTGCCAGCAAGGGGTCGAACACCGGGGAGCTGTTTTTT. It specifies CASKGSNTGELFF.

The chain is built from TRBV10-3 and TRBJ1-6; a weak D match, TRBD1 (5 bases). The CDR3 extends over 13 amino acids. V lost 11 bases and J lost 11, with 19 bases in between. Germline assignment: CDR1 ENHRY and CDR2 SYGVKD. CDR3 coding DNA: TGTGCCGCCCAACGGGACTCACAAGCACCCCTCCACTTT. It translates to CAAQRDSQAPLHF.

This clone was found once. CDR3 residues: CASSLDGAGELFF. The CDR3 DNA reads as TGCGCCAGCAGCTTGGACGGGGCCGGGGAGCTGTTTTTT. The chain employs TRBV5-1 and TRBJ2-2; D is perhaps TRBD2 (5 bases). This CDR3 is built from 13 residues. Trimming removed 0 bases from V and 6 bases from J, with 6 bases in between. Germline lookup yields CDR1 SGHRS and CDR2 YFSETQ. Filled out from reference TRBV5-1 and TRBJ2-2, the complete variable domain reads KAGVTQTPRYLIKTRGQQVTLSCSPISGHRSVSWYQQTPGQGLQFLFEYFSETQRNKGNFPGRFSGRQFSNSRSEMNVSTLELGDSALYLCASSLDGAGELFFGEGSRLTVL.

The rearrangement links TRBV6-5 to TRBJ2-3; 11 bases are a match to TRBD2. The germline V gene has CDR1 MNHEY and CDR2 SVGAGI. The CDR3 covers 15 residues. With V trimmed by 1 base and J by 5 bases, 2 bases remained unmatched. CDR3 DNA: TGTGCCAGCAGTTACTTCGGACTAGCGGGAGATACGCAGTATTTT. Amino acid sequence: CASSYFGLAGDTQYF.

The chain recombines TRBV30 with TRBJ1-1, with a weak D call TRBD1 (5 bases). Trimming took off 0 bases at V and 4 bases at J, with 9 bases between the two ends. The germline gives CDR1 GTSNPN, CDR2 SVGIG (reference sequence). This CDR3 is 13 amino acids long. The chain's CDR3 is CAWSVRTRTEAFF. The CDR3 nucleotides are TGTGCCTGGAGTGTACGGACACGCACTGAAGCTTTCTTT.

The CDR3 nucleotides read TGTGCCAGCTCACCCGGGACAGTTTATGGCTACACCTTC. Amino acid sequence: CASSPGTVYGYTF. The chain couples TRBV18 to TRBJ1-2; TRBD1 aligns across 7 bases. The ends lost 3 bases at V and 5 bases at J; junction bases unmatched: 3. Germline V gives CDR1 KGHSH, CDR2 LQKENI. The CDR3 sequence is 13 residues long.

The J gene is TRBJ2-2, the V gene TRBV2; possibly TRBD1 for D (6 bases). The CDR3 is made up of 15 amino acids. CDR1 is SNHLY and CDR2 is FYNNEI in the germline V gene. The V and J ends lost 5 bases and 5 bases respectively, with 15 bases between them. CDR3 region: CASSPPTGRTGELFF. CDR3 coding DNA: TGTGCCAGCAGTCCTCCGACAGGCCGGACCGGGGAGCTGTTTTTT.

V and J are TRBV5-1 and TRBJ1-1; possibly TRBD1 for D (5 bases). From germline, CDR1 is SGHRS and CDR2 YFSETQ. This CDR3 has 17 residues. The ends were cut back, 0 bases at V and 1 base at J, with 16 bases in the middle. CDR3 region: CASSLAGRVGENTEAFF. The DNA for the CDR3 is TGCGCCAGCAGCTTGGCCGGGAGGGTAGGGGAGAACACTGAAGCTTTCTTT.

The chain is built from TRBV9 and TRBJ2-3; D call uncertain. This CDR3 spans 14 amino acids. The germline gives CDR1 SGDLS, CDR2 YYNGEE. With 0 bases removed from V and 3 bases from J, the gap between germline ends came to 8 bases. The CDR3 region has the DNA TGTGCCAGCAGCGTAGCTCCACAGACAGATACGCAGTATTTT. Amino acids: CASSVAPQTDTQYF.

The rearrangement links TRBV7-5 to TRBJ1-4; the table names TRBD1, a call not compared with the DNA. TRBV7-5 is tagged as a pseudogene. The CDR3 runs 16 residues. CDR3 loop: CVRSTLTETTNEKLFF. Here the CDR3 DNA reads TGTGTCAGAAGCACCCTGACAGAAACAACTAATGAAAAACTGTTTTTT.

This rearrangement joins TRBV5-5 to TRBJ1-2, with TRBD1 identical over 8 bases. The V segment lost 0 bases and the J segment 1 base; nucleotides outside the gene matches: 11. This CDR3 has 18 amino acids. Germline V gene sequence: CDR1 SGHKS, CDR2 YYEKEE (reference sequence). The CDR3 nucleotides read TGTGCCAGCAGCTTGGCCCTAGGACAGGGAGTCTTTAACTATGGCTACACCTTC. It encodes CASSLALGQGVFNYGYTF.

This clone was counted between two and nine times. One end of the junction varies from germline; a read error may be responsible. The rearrangement links TRBV7-7 to TRBJ1-2; 11 positions match TRBD1. The V gene's germline CDR1 is SSHAT and CDR2 FNYEAQ (reference sequence). This CDR3 has 20 residues. In DNA, the CDR3 is TGTGCTAGCAGCTTAATAAGGCCCAAGGACAGGGGGCGTTGGAACTATGGCTACACCTTC. Its protein is CASSLIRPKDRGRWNYGYTF.

The chain combines TRBV7-2 with TRBJ2-7, with D maybe TRBD1 (6 bases). The CDR3 has 16 residues. Germline lookup yields CDR1 SGHTA and CDR2 FQGNSA. The V end lost 0 bases, the J end lost 3 bases, and 15 bases lay between the germline ends. The CDR3 loop reads CASSLATGRTLYEQYF. The CDR3 DNA reads TGTGCCAGCAGCTTAGCTACAGGGCGAACTCTCTACGAGCAGTACTTC.

V gene TRBV27 combines with J gene TRBJ2-7, with TRBD1 matching 8 bases. CDR1 is MNHEY, CDR2 SMNVEV, per germline (reference sequence). CDR3 length equals 14 residues. V trimming: 5 bases; J trimming: 4 bases; junction bases outside the gene matches: 7. The CDR3 reads CASSLSDRDYEQYF. The CDR3 nucleotides are TGTGCCAGCAGTCTTTCGGACAGGGATTACGAGCAGTACTTC.

V gene TRBV4-2 combines with J gene TRBJ1-2; TRBD1 aligns across 10 bases. The germline gives CDR1 LGHNA, CDR2 YNFKEQ. The CDR3 is made up of 13 amino acids. After removal of 4 bases from V and 4 bases from J, the junction contained 0 bases not matched to a gene. CDR3 sequence: CASSRDRGYGYTF. CDR3 sequence (DNA): TGTGCCAGCAGCCGGGACAGGGGCTATGGCTACACCTTC.

The rearrangement joins TRBV5-6 to TRBJ2-3; TRBD2 might be the D (5 bases). Between the trimmed V and J ends, which lost 0 bases and 1 base, there was a span of 6 bases. There are 14 residues in the CDR3. The germline CDR1 and CDR2 sequences are SGHDT and YYEEEE. Here the CDR3 reads CASSLGGGTDTQYF. Written as DNA, the CDR3 is TGTGCCAGCAGCTTGGGGGGAGGCACAGATACGCAGTATTTT.

The rearrangement links TRBV5-1 to TRBJ2-2, with D perhaps matching TRBD2 (5 bases). This CDR3 comprises 14 residues. Looked up from germline, CDR1 is SGHRS and CDR2 is YFSETQ. Between the trimmed V and J ends, which lost 3 bases and 7 bases, there was a span of 13 bases. CDR3 residues: CASSSSSRIGELFF. The CDR3 region has the DNA TGCGCCAGCAGCTCCTCTAGCCGTATCGGGGAGCTGTTTTTT. The full variable domain, rest sourced from reference TRBV5-1 and TRBJ2-2, is KAGVTQTPRYLIKTRGQQVTLSCSPISGHRSVSWYQQTPGQGLQFLFEYFSETQRNKGNFPGRFSGRQFSNSRSEMNVSTLELGDSALYLCASSSSSRIGELFFGEGSRLTVL.

V usage is TRBV2 and J usage is TRBJ1-5, with a weak D call TRBD1 (6 bases). The CDR3 is 13 residues long. In germline, CDR1 is SNHLY, CDR2 FYNNEI. V shed 4 bases and J shed 9 bases, with 13 bases lying between them. CDR3 region: CASSGGGERPQHF. In DNA form, the CDR3 reads TGTGCCAGCAGTGGAGGGGGAGAACGGCCCCAGCATTTT.

This clone ranks as medium-sized. J is TRBJ2-2 and V is TRBV27; no reliable D call. Trimming removed 3 bases at V and 5 bases at J, with 4 bases between. The CDR3 consists of 12 residues. CDR1 is MNHEY and CDR2 is SMNVEV in the germline V gene (reference sequence). The CDR3 region has the DNA TGTGCCAGCAGTTTTAGTACCGGGGAGCTGTTTTTT. It translates to CASSFSTGELFF.

CDR3 sequence reads: CASSPFSRGRDSPLHF. CDR3 sequence (DNA): TGTGCCAGCAGTCCTTTTTCCAGGGGGCGCGATTCACCCCTCCACTTT. This chain connects TRBV7-9 to TRBJ1-6; 8 nucleotides match TRBD1. Germline CDR1 reads SEHNR; CDR2 reads FQNEAQ (reference sequence). This CDR3 region has 16 residues. V shed 6 bases and J 8 bases; nucleotides not matched to a gene: 12.

This sequence joins TRBV13 and TRBJ1-1; no firm D call. V was pared by 3 bases and J by 1 base, with 6 bases between. The CDR3 extends over 13 amino acids. Germline V lookup: CDR1 PRHDT, CDR2 FYEKMQ (reference sequence). For the CDR3, the DNA is TGTGCCAGCAGCTTGACATCGAACACTGAAGCTTTCTTT. It specifies CASSLTSNTEAFF.

J is TRBJ1-1 and V is TRBV11-1; no clear D gene. The CDR3 totals 15 residues. Trimming took off 4 bases at V and 0 bases at J, with 12 bases between the two ends. CDR1 and CDR2 from the germline V gene are SGHAT and FQDESV (reference sequence). For the CDR3, the DNA is TGTGCCAGCAGCTCCCCGGGGATTTTGAACACTGAAGCTTTCTTT. It translates to CASSSPGILNTEAFF. Full variable domain (missing parts from reference TRBV11-1 and TRBJ1-1): EAEVAQSPRYKITEKSQAVAFWCDPISGHATLYWYRQILGQGPELLVQFQDESVVDDSQLPKDRFSAERLKGVDSTLKIQPAELGDSAMYLCASSSPGILNTEAFFGQGTRLTVV.

CDR3 sequence: CASSQERGGANVLTF. CDR3 nucleotides: TGTGCCAGCAGCCAGGAGCGGGGAGGGGCCAACGTCCTGACTTTC. The rearrangement joins TRBV4-2 to TRBJ2-6; TRBD2 matches 7 bases. The CDR3 runs to 15 residues. CDR1 and CDR2 from the germline V gene are LGHNA and YNFKEQ. V trimming: 3 bases; J trimming: 4 bases; junction bases outside the gene matches: 3.

The rearrangement links TRBV5-4 to TRBJ1-2; no clear D gene. This CDR3 is built from 14 residues. Per germline, CDR1 SGHNT and CDR2 YYREEE (reference sequence). The V and J ends lost 0 bases and 2 bases respectively, with 8 bases between them. The CDR3 nucleotides are TGTGCCAGCAGCTTGGGTACAGACAACTATGGCTACACCTTC. This gives the protein CASSLGTDNYGYTF.

This chain joins TRBV15 and TRBJ2-7; D may be TRBD1 (6 bases). This CDR3 has 13 amino acids. In germline, CDR1 is LNHNV, CDR2 YYDKDF (reference sequence). V dropped 9 bases and J dropped 3 bases, with 15 bases sitting between them. The CDR3 DNA sequence: TGTGCCACACGCCCCCAGGACAGCTACGAGCAGTACTTC. Translated, it gives CATRPQDSYEQYF. Complete variable domain (other parts from reference TRBV15 and TRBJ2-7): DAMVIQNPRYQVTQFGKPVTLSCSQTLNHNVMYWYQQKSSQAPKLLFHYYDKDFNNEADTPDNFQSRRPNTSFCFLDIRSPGLGDTAMYLCATRPQDSYEQYFGPGTRLTVT.

The chain combines TRBV4-2 with TRBJ2-5, with 7 bases aligning to TRBD2. CDR1 is LGHNA, CDR2 YNFKEQ, per germline. After removal of 4 bases from V and 0 bases from J, the junction contained 5 bases not matched to a gene. CDR3 size: 15 residues. CDR3 nucleotide sequence: TGTGCCAGCAGCCGGGAGGGGAGGTACCAAGAGACCCAGTACTTC. Protein: CASSREGRYQETQYF.

The chain combines TRBV19 with TRBJ2-2, with 8 bases lining up with TRBD2. This CDR3 has 19 residues. Germline V gene data show CDR1 as LNHDA and CDR2 as SQIVND (reference sequence). J gave up 3 bases and V 0 bases, and 12 bases lay outside the gene matches. The CDR3 loop reads CASSIDPPIEREYTGELFF. Written as DNA, the CDR3 is TGTGCCAGTAGTATAGATCCCCCAATTGAGCGGGAGTACACCGGGGAGCTGTTTTTT.

V and J are TRBV7-8 and TRBJ2-3; TRBD2 agrees at 7 bases. In germline, CDR1 is SGHVS, CDR2 FQNEAQ. Germline trimming cut 5 bases from V and 2 bases from J; bases unmatched to any gene: 7. This CDR3 is 15 amino acids long. The CDR3 DNA follows: TGTGCCAGCAGCGCCGGGGACTACCTCACAGATACGCAGTATTTT. Encoded protein: CASSAGDYLTDTQYF.